Reported below is one TCR beta chain. Its target is unknown. Antigen-specific CD4+ T cells expanded by the ViraFEST assay with viral peptide pools were then sequenced. Between days 10 and 11 of culture, CD4+ T cells were separated out. Vaccination of participants consisted of two doses of either the BNT162b2 or mRNA-1273 vaccine. Neither prior SARS-CoV-2 infection nor positive nucleocapsid antibodies were present in the vaccine recipients. Cultivation was performed at a few million PBMC per well with around 9.3 IU/ml IL-2 and approximately 10 ug/ml peptides added. IL-2 medium supplanted half the medium on days 3 and 7. This sample is drawn from a study of vaccination effects on CD4 cells after COVID-19. Points from the study as a whole: Missing from the study were early post-infection timepoints, and its convalescent patients were few.

Only in-frame clones appear in the TCRdb table, and some are missing; sequencing was by immunoSEQ multiplex PCR. This table has 75,000 to 100,000 clones, roughly 73% appearing once. The CDR3 sequence is 15 residues long. The germline V gene encodes CDR1 MNHNS and CDR2 SASEGT. V shed 1 base and J 5 bases; nucleotides not matched to a gene: 4. The sequence was collected from a human donor who received a COVID-19 vaccine. The genes are TRBV6-1 and TRBJ2-5; TRBD1 matches 10 bases. The sample here was CD4+ T cells from PBMCs cultured with HCoV-OC43 spike peptides, taken after COVID-19 vaccination. The sample's subset: HCoV-OC43 spike overlapping peptide pool stimulation. The CDR3 loop is CASSEGGQGRETQYF. DNA of the CDR3: TGTGCCAGCAGTGAAGGGGGACAGGGGCGGGAGACCCAGTACTTC.